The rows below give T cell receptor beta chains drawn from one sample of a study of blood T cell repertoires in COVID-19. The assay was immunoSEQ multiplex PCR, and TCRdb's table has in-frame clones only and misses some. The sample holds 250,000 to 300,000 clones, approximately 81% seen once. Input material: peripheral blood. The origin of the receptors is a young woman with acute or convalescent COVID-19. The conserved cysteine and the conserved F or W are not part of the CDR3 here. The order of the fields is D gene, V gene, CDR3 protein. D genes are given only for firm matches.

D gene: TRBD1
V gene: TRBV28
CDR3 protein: ASSSLRPTGTGGGRNSPLH

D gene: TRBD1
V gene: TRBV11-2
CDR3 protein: ASSSTGLHGLGRNGYT

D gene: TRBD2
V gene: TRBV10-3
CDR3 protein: AISESKSGGSYEQY

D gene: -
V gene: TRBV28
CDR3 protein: ASSSIKTDTQY

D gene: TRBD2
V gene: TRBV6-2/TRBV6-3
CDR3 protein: ASSSGLAGKD

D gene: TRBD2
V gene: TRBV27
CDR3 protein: ASRMGGSINEQY

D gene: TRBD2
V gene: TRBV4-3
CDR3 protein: ASSQERASGSLGSADTQY

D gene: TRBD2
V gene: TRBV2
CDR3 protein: ASSGGEGGSLSYEQY

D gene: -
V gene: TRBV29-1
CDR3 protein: SAGQSNTEAF

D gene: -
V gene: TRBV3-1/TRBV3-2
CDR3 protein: ASSHGGGAKGYGYT

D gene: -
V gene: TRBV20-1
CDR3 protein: SASAGVGYT

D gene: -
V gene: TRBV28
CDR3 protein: ASRDTPIKLF

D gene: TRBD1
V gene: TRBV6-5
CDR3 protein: ASSYVGGADGYT

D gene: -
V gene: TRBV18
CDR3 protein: ASSPSQVSTNEKLF

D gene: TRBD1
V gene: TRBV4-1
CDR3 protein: ASSQRYDREIATSPQH

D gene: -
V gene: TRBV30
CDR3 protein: AWHKGRNRYEQY

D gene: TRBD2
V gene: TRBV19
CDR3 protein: ASSSLAGGLTGELF

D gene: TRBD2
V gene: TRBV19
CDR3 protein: ASTAGLAGGEQF

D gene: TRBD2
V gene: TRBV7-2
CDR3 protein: ASSLWTSGLVRYNEQF

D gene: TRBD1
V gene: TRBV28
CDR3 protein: ASSTGTGGVYGYT

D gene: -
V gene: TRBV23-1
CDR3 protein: ASSRKQGGTSEQY

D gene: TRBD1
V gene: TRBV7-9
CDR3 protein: ASSLGGTVANYGYT

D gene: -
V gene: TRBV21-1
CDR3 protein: ASSNPGDEQY

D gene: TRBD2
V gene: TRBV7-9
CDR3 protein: ASSSRLAGATGELF